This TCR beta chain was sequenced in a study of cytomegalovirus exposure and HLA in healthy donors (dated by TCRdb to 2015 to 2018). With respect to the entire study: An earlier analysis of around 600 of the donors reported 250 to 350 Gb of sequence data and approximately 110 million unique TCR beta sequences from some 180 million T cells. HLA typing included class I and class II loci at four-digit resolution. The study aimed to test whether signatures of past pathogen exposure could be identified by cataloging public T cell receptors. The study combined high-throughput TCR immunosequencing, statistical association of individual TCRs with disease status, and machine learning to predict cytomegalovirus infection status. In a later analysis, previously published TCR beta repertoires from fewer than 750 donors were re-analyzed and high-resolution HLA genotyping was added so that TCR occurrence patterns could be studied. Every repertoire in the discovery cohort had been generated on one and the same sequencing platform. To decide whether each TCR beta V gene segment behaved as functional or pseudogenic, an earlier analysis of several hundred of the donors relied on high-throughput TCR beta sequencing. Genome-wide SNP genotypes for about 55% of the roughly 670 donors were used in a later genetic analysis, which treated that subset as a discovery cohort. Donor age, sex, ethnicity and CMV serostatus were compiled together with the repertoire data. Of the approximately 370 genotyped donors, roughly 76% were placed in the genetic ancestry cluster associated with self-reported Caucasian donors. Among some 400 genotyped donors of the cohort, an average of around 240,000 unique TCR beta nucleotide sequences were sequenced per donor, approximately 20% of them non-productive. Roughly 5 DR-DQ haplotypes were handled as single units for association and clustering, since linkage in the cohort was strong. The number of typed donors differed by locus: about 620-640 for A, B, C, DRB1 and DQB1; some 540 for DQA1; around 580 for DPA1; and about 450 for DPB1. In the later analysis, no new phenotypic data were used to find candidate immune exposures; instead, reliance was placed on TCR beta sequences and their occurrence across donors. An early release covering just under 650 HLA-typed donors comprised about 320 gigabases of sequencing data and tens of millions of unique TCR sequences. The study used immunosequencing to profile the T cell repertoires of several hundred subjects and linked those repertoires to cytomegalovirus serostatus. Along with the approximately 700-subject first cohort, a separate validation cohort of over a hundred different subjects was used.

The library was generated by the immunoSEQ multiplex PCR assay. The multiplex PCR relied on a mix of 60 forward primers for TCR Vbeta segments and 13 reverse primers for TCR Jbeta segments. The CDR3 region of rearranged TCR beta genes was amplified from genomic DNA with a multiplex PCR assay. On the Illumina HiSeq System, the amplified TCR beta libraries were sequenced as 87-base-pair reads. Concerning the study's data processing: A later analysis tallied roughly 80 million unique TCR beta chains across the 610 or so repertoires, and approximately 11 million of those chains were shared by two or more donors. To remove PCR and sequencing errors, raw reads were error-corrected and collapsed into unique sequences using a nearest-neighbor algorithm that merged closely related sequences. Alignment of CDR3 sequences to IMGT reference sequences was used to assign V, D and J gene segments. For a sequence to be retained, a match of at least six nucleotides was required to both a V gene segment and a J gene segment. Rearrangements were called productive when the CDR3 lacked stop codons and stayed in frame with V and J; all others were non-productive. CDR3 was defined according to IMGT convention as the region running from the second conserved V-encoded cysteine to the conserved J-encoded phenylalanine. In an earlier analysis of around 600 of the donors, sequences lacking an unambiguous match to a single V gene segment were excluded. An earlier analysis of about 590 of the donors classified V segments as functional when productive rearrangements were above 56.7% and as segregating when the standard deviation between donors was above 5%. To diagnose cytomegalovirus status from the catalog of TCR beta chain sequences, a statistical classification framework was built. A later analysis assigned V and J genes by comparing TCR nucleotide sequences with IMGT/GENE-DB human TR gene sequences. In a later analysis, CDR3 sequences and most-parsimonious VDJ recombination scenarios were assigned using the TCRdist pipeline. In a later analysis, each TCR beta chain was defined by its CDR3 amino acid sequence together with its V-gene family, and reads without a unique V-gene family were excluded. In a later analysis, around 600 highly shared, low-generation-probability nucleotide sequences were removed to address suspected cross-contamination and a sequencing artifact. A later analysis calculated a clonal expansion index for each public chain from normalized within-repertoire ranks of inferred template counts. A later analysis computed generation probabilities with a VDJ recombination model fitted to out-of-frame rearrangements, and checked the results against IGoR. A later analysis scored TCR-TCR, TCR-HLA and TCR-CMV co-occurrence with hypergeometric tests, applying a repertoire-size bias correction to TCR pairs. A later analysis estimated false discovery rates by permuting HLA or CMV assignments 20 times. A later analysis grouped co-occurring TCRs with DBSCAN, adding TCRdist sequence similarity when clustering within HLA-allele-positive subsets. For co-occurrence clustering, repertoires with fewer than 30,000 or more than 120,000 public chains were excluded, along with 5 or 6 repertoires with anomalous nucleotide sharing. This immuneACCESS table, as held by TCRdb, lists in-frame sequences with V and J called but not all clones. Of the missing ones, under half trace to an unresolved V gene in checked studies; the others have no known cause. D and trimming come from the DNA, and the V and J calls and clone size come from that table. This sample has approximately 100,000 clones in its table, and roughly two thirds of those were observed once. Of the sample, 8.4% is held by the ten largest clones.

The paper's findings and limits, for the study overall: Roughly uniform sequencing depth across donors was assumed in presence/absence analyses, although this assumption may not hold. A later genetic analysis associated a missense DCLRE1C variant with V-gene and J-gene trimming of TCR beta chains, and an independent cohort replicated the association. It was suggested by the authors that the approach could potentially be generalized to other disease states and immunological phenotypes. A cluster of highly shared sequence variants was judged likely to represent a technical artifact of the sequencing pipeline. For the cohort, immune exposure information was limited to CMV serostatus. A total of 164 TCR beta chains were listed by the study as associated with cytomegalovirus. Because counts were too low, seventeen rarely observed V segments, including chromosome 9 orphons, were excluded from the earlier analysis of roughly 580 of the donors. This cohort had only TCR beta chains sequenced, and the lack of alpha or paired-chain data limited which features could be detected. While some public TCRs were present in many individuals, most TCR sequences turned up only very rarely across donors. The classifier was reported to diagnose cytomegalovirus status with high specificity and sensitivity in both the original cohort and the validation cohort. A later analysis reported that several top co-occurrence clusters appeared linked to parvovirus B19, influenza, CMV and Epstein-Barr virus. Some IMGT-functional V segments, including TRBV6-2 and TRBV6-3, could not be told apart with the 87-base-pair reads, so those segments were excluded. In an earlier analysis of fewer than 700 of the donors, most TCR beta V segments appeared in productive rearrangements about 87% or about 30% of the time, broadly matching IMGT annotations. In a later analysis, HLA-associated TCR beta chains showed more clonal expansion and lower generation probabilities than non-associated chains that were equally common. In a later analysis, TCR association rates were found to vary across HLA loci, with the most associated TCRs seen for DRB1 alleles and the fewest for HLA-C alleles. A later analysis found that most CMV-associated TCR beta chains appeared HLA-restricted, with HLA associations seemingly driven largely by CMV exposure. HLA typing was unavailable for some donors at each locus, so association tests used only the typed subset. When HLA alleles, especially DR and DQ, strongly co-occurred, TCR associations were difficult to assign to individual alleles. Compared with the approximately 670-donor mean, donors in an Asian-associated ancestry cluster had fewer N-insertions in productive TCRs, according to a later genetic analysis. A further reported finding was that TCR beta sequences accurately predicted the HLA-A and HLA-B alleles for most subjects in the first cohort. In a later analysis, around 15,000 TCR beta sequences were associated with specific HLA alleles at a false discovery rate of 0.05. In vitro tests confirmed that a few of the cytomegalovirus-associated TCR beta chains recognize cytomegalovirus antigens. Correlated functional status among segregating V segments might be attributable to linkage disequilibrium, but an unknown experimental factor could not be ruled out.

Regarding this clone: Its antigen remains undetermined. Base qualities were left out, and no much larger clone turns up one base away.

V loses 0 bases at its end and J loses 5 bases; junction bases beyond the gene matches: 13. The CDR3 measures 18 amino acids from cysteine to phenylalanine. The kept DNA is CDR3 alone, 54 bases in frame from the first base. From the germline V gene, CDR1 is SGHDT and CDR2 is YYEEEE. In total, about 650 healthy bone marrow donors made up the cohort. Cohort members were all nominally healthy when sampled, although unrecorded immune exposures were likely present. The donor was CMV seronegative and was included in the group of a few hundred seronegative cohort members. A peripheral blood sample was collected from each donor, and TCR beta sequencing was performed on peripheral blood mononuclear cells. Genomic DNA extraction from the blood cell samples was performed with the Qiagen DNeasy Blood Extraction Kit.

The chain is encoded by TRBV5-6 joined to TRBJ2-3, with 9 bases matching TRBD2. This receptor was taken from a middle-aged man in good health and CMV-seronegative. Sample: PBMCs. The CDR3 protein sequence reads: CASSLGLGGGGDQDTQYF. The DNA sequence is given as TGTGCCAGCAGCTTGGGGCTCGGGGGCGGGGGGGATCAAGATACGCAGTATTTT.